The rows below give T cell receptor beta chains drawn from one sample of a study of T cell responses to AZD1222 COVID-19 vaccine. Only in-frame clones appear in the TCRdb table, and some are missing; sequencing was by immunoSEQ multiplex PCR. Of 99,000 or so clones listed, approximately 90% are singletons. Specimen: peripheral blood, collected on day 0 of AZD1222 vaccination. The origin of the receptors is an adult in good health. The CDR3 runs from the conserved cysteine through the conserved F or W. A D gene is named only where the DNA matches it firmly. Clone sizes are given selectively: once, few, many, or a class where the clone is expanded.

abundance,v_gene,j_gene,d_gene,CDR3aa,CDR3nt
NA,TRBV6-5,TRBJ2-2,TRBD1,CASSYDNRGYTGELFF,TGTGCCAGCAGTTACGATAACAGGGGTTATACCGGGGAGCTGTTTTTT
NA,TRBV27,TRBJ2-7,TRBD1,CASSPGTDSYEQYF,TGTGCCAGCAGTCCCGGGACAGACTCCTACGAGCAGTACTTC
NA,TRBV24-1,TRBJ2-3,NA,CATRSTGTDTQYF,TGTGCCACCAGGAGTACTGGCACAGATACGCAGTATTTT
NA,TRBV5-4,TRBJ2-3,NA,CASSSTNTDTQYF,TGTGCCAGCAGCTCGACAAACACAGATACGCAGTATTTT
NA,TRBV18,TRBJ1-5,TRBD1,CASSKGQGDSNQPQHF,TGTGCCAGCTCAAAAGGACAGGGAGATAGCAATCAGCCCCAGCATTTT
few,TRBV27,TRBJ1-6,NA,CASSSPFSSYNSPLHF,TGTGCCAGCAGTTCCCCCTTTAGCTCCTATAATTCACCCCTCCACTTT
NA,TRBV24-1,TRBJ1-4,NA,CATSDLRVRGKAEKLFF,TGTGCCACCAGTGATTTGCGAGTGAGGGGAAAAGCTGAAAAACTGTTTTTT
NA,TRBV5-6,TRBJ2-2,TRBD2,CASSILGLAGNTGELFF,TGTGCCAGCAGCATCCTCGGACTAGCGGGGAACACCGGGGAGCTGTTTTTT
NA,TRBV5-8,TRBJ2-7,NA,CASSSQPDRRYEQYF,TGTGCCAGCAGCTCCCAGCCCGACAGGCGCTACGAGCAGTACTTC
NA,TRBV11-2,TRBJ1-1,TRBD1,CASGQTGETEAFF,TGTGCCAGCGGCCAAACAGGGGAGACTGAAGCTTTCTTT
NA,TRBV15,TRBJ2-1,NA,CATSRTRNEQFF,TGTGCCACCAGCAGGACGCGGAATGAGCAGTTCTTC
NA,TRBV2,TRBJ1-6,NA,CASSMDRDRPSYNSPLHF,TGTGCCAGCAGTATGGACAGAGATAGACCCTCCTATAATTCACCCCTCCACTTT
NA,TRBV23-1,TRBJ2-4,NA,CARSSSGVKNIQYF,TGCGCCAGATCTTCCTCTGGGGTCAAAAACATTCAGTACTTC
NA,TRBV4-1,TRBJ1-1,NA,CASSQGRVNTEAFF,TGCGCCAGCAGCCAAGGGCGGGTGAACACTGAAGCTTTCTTT
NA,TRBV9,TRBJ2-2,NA,CASSERRGTYTGELFF,TGTGCCAGCAGCGAGCGGAGGGGGACGTACACCGGGGAGCTGTTTTTT
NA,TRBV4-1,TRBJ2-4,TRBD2,CASSQDGPSGGLLAKNIQYF,TGCGCCAGCAGCCAAGATGGGCCTAGCGGGGGGTTATTAGCCAAAAACATTCAGTACTTC
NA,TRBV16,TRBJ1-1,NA,CASSLEVNTEAFF,TGTGCCAGCAGCCTGGAGGTGAACACTGAAGCTTTCTTT
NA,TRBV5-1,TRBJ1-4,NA,CASSSGMGFEKLFF,TGCGCCAGCAGCTCCGGAATGGGATTTGAAAAACTGTTTTTT
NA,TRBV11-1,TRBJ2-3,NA,CAIKGENTDTQYF,TGTGCCATTAAAGGGGAGAATACAGATACGCAGTATTTT
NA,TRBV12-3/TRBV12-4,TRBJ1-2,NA,CASRSGSRGYTF,TGTGCCAGCAGAAGTGGTTCTCGTGGCTACACCTTC